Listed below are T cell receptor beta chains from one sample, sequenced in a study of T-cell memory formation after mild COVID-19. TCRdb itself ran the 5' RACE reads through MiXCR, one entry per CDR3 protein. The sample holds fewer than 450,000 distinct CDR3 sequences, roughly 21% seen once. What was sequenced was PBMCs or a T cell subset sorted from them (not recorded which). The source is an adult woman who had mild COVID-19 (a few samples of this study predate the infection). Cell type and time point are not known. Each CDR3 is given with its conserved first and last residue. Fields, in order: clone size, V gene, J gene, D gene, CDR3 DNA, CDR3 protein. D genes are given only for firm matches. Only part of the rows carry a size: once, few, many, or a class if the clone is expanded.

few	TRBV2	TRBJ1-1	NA	TGTGCCAGCAGTGTCGTTCAGGTGGCTGAAGCTTTCTTT	CASSVVQVAEAFF
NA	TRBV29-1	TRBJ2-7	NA	TGCAGCGTTAATCCCGGGAACTCCTACGAGCAGTACTTC	CSVNPGNSYEQYF
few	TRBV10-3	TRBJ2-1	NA	TGTGCCACCTGGGAGGGGGGTCGGCAGTTCTTC	CATWEGGRQFF
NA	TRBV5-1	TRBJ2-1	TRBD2	TGCGCCAGCAGCCCTCCGACTAGCGGGAGTGGTGAGCAGTTCTTC	CASSPPTSGSGEQFF
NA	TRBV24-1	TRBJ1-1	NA	TGTGCCACCAGTGAGGCAGGGTCAGACGCTTTCTTT	CATSEAGSDAFF
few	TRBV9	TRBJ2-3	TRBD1	TGTGCCAGCAGCAAAGGACAGGCGGCTGATACGCAGTATTTT	CASSKGQAADTQYF
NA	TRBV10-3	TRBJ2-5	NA	TGTGCCATCAGTGGAGGCGAGAAAGAGACCCAGTACTTC	CAISGGEKETQYF
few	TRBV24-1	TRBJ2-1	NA	TGTGCCACCAGTGATTTTGGGGGAGGCTCGTACAATGAGCAGTTCTTC	CATSDFGGGSYNEQFF
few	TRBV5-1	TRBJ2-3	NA	TGCGCCAGCAGCTTAGGGGCCCAGCGGGATACGCAGTATTTT	CASSLGAQRDTQYF
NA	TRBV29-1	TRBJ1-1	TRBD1	TGCAGCGTTGTGAGGCCGGGACAGGGGTTGGACACTGAAGCTTTCTTT	CSVVRPGQGLDTEAFF
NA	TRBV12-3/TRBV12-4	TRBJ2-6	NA	TGTGCCAGCAGTTTAGCCAGGGCGACTGGGGCCAACGTCCTGACTTTC	CASSLARATGANVLTF
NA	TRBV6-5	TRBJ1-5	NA	TGTGCCAGCAGCCGGACAATCAGCAATCAGCCCCAGCATTTT	CASSRTISNQPQHF
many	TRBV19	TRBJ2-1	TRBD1	TGTGCCACCGCGGGACAGGCGACCTACAATGAGCAGTTCTTC	CATAGQATYNEQFF
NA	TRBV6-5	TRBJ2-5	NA	TGTGCCAGCAGTTACTTGGGTAAAGAGACCCAGTACTTC	CASSYLGKETQYF
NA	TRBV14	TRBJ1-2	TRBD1	TGTGCCAGCAGCCGATCGACAGGGACTAACTATGGCTACACCTTC	CASSRSTGTNYGYTF
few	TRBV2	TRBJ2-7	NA	TGTGCCAGCAGTGAAAGGCGACGGACCGACTCCTACGAGCAGTACTTC	CASSERRRTDSYEQYF
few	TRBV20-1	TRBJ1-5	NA	TGCAGTGCTAGATTCACGGGGGGATCTGGCAATCAGCCCCAGCATTTT	CSARFTGGSGNQPQHF
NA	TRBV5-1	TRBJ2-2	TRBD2	TGCGCCAGCAGCCCGGGACTAGCGAGCACCGGGGAGCTGTTTTTT	CASSPGLASTGELFF
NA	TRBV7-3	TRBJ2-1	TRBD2	TGTGCCAGCAGCTTAGACGCTAGCGGGAACTATGAGCAGTTCTTC	CASSLDASGNYEQFF
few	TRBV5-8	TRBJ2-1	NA	TGTGCCAGCAGCTTGAGGGGGACCGGGTACAATGAGCAGTTCTTC	CASSLRGTGYNEQFF
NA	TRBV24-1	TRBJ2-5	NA	TGTGCCACCGGGACCCCCAATCGGGGAGAGACCCAGTACTTC	CATGTPNRGETQYF
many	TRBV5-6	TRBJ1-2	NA	TGTGCCAGCAGCTTGGATCCAGGGATGGTCGGGGGCTACACCTTC	CASSLDPGMVGGYTF
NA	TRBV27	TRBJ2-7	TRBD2	TGTGCCAGCAGGCTCGGGGGGAGCTACGAGCAGTACTTC	CASRLGGSYEQYF
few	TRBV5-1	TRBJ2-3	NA	TGCGCCAGCAGCTTGGCGACTTGGGAGCGGAGATACACAGATACGCAGTATTTT	CASSLATWERRYTDTQYF
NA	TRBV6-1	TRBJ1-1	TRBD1	TGTGCCAGCAGAGAACGACAGGGAACGAACACTGAAGCTTTCTTT	CASRERQGTNTEAFF
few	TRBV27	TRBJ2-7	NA	TGTGCCAGCAGTGGACAATCTCAAACCTACGAGCAGTACTTC	CASSGQSQTYEQYF
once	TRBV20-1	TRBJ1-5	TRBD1	TGCAGTGCTGCTACAGGGGGCAATCAGCCCCAGCATTTT	CSAATGGNQPQHF
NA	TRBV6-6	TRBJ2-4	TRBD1	TGTGCCAGCGGCCGACAGGGGATAGCCAAAAACATTCAGTACTTC	CASGRQGIAKNIQYF
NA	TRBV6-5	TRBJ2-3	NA	TGTGCCAGCAGGGCGGAGGGCTTCACAGATACGCAGTATTTT	CASRAEGFTDTQYF
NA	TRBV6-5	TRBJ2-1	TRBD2	TGTGCCAGCAGCGCCGGGACTAGCGGAGGTGGGGTCGGGCACAATGAGCAGTTCTTC	CASSAGTSGGGVGHNEQFF
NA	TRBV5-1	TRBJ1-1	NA	TGCGCCAGCAGCTTGGGGTCTGGGGGACGGTGGTTAACTGAAGCTTTCTTT	CASSLGSGGRWLTEAFF
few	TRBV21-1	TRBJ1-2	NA	TGTGCCAGCAGCAAAGGAAGGAGGAGCCGGGAGGATGGGTTTAACTATGGCTACACCTTC	CASSKGRRSREDGFNYGYTF
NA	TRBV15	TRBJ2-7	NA	TGTGCCACCAGCACAGAGCTAGCGTTCTCCTACGAGCAGTACTTC	CATSTELAFSYEQYF
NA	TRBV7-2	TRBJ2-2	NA	TGTGCCAGCAGCTTCGCGGGTGGCCAGCTCGGGACCGGGGAGCTGTTTTTT	CASSFAGGQLGTGELFF
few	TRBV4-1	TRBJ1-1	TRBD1	TGCGCCAGCAGCCAGACAGGGGGGCCGAACACTGAAGCTTTCTTT	CASSQTGGPNTEAFF
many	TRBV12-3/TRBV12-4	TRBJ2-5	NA	TGTGCCAGCAGTTTGTTGGGCCAAGAGACCCAGTACTTC	CASSLLGQETQYF
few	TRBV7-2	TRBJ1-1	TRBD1	TGTGCCAGCAGCCCGAACGGACAGGGGGGAAGCGGCACTGAAGCTTTCTTT	CASSPNGQGGSGTEAFF
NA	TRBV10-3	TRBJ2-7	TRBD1	TGTGCCATCAGCGGATATATGGGACAGAACTACGAGCAGTACTTC	CAISGYMGQNYEQYF
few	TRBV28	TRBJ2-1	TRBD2	TGTGCCAGCAGTTCTCGGGTGGACCTAGCATCAAGCGGGGGCCTTCTCAATGAGCAGTTCTTC	CASSSRVDLASSGGLLNEQFF
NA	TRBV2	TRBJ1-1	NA	TGTGCCAGCCTTAGATTGGACACGAACACTGAAGCTTTCTTT	CASLRLDTNTEAFF
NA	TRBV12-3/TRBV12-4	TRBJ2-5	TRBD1	TGTGCCAGCAGTTCGTCGGGACAGGGAACAGAGACCCAGTACTTC	CASSSSGQGTETQYF
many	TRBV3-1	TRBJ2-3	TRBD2	TGTGCCAGCAGGTTGACTAGCGGATCCACAGATACGCAGTATTTT	CASRLTSGSTDTQYF
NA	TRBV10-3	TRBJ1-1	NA	TGTGCCATCAGTCCCGGGGGTGGAGTTAAGGCTGAAGCTTTCTTT	CAISPGGGVKAEAFF